The 14 T cell receptor beta chains below come from one sample, sequenced in a study of spatial heterogeneity in lung cancer. One entry per CDR3 protein, called by TCRdb with MiXCR from the 5' RACE reads. Here the sample spans some 70,000 distinct CDR3 sequences, about an eighth being singletons. Time point defined: sample taken at primary tumor resection. Tumor, nontumor lung or frozen PBMC supplied whole RNA that was sequenced unsorted. The specimen was PBMCs, collected at surgery. These receptors were taken from a male donor with early-stage non-small cell lung cancer.

A note on this clonotype: Possible read error: a much larger clone is one base away. The rearrangement uses TRBV27 and TRBJ2-5, with D possibly being TRBD1 (5 bases). This CDR3 has 13 residues. Germline assignment: CDR1 MNHEY and CDR2 SMNVEV (reference sequence). This CDR3 is CASSYQGPEIQYF. For the CDR3, the DNA is TGTGCCAGCAGTTATCAGGGCCCAGAGATCCAGTACTTC.

In this sample, this clonotype turned up many times. V gene TRBV12-3 or TRBV12-4 combines with J gene TRBJ1-2; 11 positions match TRBD1. Trimming removed 5 bases from V and 2 bases from J; junction bases left unmatched: 4. CDR3 length equals 15 residues. Written as DNA, the CDR3 is TGTGCCAGCAGTCCTCGGGACAGGGGGAACTATGGCTACACCTTC. As protein: CASSPRDRGNYGYTF.

Many counts were recorded for this clonotype. This chain connects TRBV7-2 to TRBJ2-3; 7 bases match TRBD1. This CDR3 region has 15 residues. The V segment lost 5 bases and the J segment 3 bases; nucleotides outside the gene matches: 8. Germline values: CDR1 SGHTA, CDR2 FQGNSA. The CDR3 bases are TGTGCCAGCAGCCCCCGACAGGGTATTACAGATACGCAGTATTTT. Translation gives CASSPRQGITDTQYF.

The J gene is TRBJ2-7, the V gene TRBV5-5, with 9 bases identical to TRBD2. V shed 4 bases, J shed 4 bases, and the junction held 12 bases outside the gene matches. CDR1 is SGHKS and CDR2 is YYEKEE in the germline V gene (reference sequence). The CDR3 has 16 residues. The CDR3 loop is CASSHYVAGAGYEQYF. The CDR3 DNA sequence: TGTGCCAGCAGCCATTACGTAGCGGGAGCAGGTTACGAGCAGTACTTC.

The chain combines TRBV29-1 with TRBJ2-3; 13 bases line up with TRBD2. CDR3 length: 15 residues. Trimming at V came to 4 bases and at J to 3 bases, leaving 4 bases not matched to a gene. Germline V CDR1 and CDR2: SQVTM, ANQGSEA. The CDR3 DNA reads as TGCAGCGTTGCATGGGGACTAGCGGGAACAGATACGCAGTATTTT. Protein: CSVAWGLAGTDTQYF.

The sample holds a few counts of this clonotype. The chain has TRBV9 and TRBJ1-2; 8 nucleotides align to TRBD1. With 4 bases clipped from V and 3 bases from J, the junction kept 5 bases outside the gene matches. The length of the CDR3 is 14 residues. CDR1 is SGDLS and CDR2 is YYNGEE in the germline V gene. In DNA, the CDR3 is TGTGCCAGCAGCCCCTCACAGGGGGACTATGGCTACACCTTC. This encodes CASSPSQGDYGYTF.

This clonotype was picked up a small number of times. Here the CDR3 reads CASSRTSGRAYEQYF. The CDR3 nucleotides are TGTGCCAGCAGTCGGACTAGCGGGAGGGCCTACGAGCAGTACTTC. This sequence joins TRBV27 and TRBJ2-7, with 15 bases aligning to TRBD2. Germline CDR1 MNHEY, CDR2 SMNVEV (reference sequence). The ends lost 5 bases at V and 2 bases at J; junction bases unmatched: 1. The CDR3 is 15 residues long.

V is TRBV20-1 and J is TRBJ1-5; D unresolved. In germline, CDR1 is DFQATT, CDR2 SNEGSKA (reference sequence). V was trimmed by 6 bases and J by 2 bases, leaving 14 bases between them. The CDR3 has 14 amino acids. As DNA, the CDR3 is TGCAGTGCAATAGCGGGCTGGGGCAATCAGCCCCAGCATTTT. Encoded protein: CSAIAGWGNQPQHF.

This rearrangement joins TRBV2 to TRBJ1-1, with D unresolved. The CDR3 sequence is 13 residues long. Trimming shortened V by 4 bases and J by 6 bases, and 12 bases separated the two germline ends. Germline V gives CDR1 SNHLY, CDR2 FYNNEI. The CDR3 sequence is CASSGREDPEAFF. CDR3 DNA sequence: TGTGCCAGCAGTGGGAGGGAGGACCCTGAAGCTTTCTTT.

This clonotype was recorded many times. The DNA for the CDR3 is TGTGCCAGCAGTTTTGGAGGGAATAGGGATTCACCCCTCCACTTT. Amino acid sequence: CASSFGGNRDSPLHF. The chain is built from TRBV12-3 or TRBV12-4 and TRBJ1-6; D is uncertain. Between the trimmed V and J ends, which lost 3 bases and 8 bases, there was a span of 14 bases. The CDR3 is 15 residues long.

This clonotype was detected only a few times. The chain joins TRBV10-3 to TRBJ2-7; D remains unclear. V dropped 3 bases and J dropped 0 bases, with 9 bases sitting between them. The germline CDR1 and CDR2 sequences are ENHRY and SYGVKD. The CDR3 contains 14 residues. The CDR3 DNA sequence: TGTGCCATCAGTGAATTGGCAGACTCCTACGAGCAGTACTTC. Translation: CAISELADSYEQYF.

The chain has TRBV19 and TRBJ1-5, with TRBD1 identical over 8 bases. Germline V gene sequence: CDR1 LNHDA, CDR2 SQIVND (reference sequence). V lost 5 bases, J lost 3 bases, and 6 bases stayed unmatched. The CDR3 covers 15 residues. In DNA form, the CDR3 reads TGTGCCAGTAGTGACGGGACAGGATTCAATCAGCCCCAGCATTTT. Translation gives CASSDGTGFNQPQHF. The whole variable domain, filled in from reference TRBV19 and TRBJ1-5, reads DGGITQSPKYLFRKEGQNVTLSCEQNLNHDAMYWYRQDPGQGLRLIYYSQIVNDFQKGDIAEGYSVSREKKESFPLTVTSAQKNPTAFYLCASSDGTGFNQPQHFGDGTRLSIL.

This clonotype was counted a few times. J is TRBJ1-2 and V is TRBV9, with D perhaps matching TRBD1 (5 bases). The CDR3 sequence is 15 residues long. Deletions cut 4 bases from V and 4 bases from J, with 17 bases between. The germline gives CDR1 SGDLS, CDR2 YYNGEE. The CDR3 nucleotides are TGTGCCAGCAGCTCTTCCCAGGGTCGGGGCTATGGCTACACCTTC. This translates into CASSSSQGRGYGYTF.

This clonotype was seen a few times. The chain's CDR3 is CAVQRGGPSNQPQHF. The CDR3, as DNA: TGTGCCGTCCAACGGGGGGGGCCTAGCAATCAGCCCCAGCATTTT. The chain has TRBV6-2 or TRBV6-3 and TRBJ1-5, with D tentatively TRBD1 (6 bases). This CDR3 spans 15 amino acids. Per germline, CDR1 MNHEY and CDR2 SVGEGT. V lost 11 bases and J lost 0, with 17 bases in between.